Sequencing of this T cell receptor beta chain was carried out in a study of T cell responses to AZD1222 COVID-19 vaccine. Study-wide results and caveats: The donor cohort was predominantly white British with a female majority, and clonal diversity may have been underestimated. After the peak T cell response, and only then, were repertoires sampled.

Sequencing was performed with immunoSEQ multiplex PCR; in TCRdb, only in-frame clones are kept and a portion is missing. In the table there are about 140,000 clones, 80% to 95% of which are singletons. As to this clone: The antigen remains unidentified.

The V gene's germline CDR1 is SGDLS and CDR2 YYNGEE. CDR3 length equals 15 residues. The ends were cut back, 0 bases at V and 7 bases at J, with 13 bases in the middle. This clonotype was sampled from an adult who received the AZD1222 COVID-19 vaccine. The input for sequencing was peripheral blood, taken 28 days after the second AZD1222 dose. The rearrangement links TRBV9 to TRBJ1-4, with D perhaps TRBD1 (5 bases). The CDR3 DNA is TGTGCCAGCAGCGTAGGCGCCGGGACTCCTGAAAAACTGTTTTTT. It encodes CASSVGAGTPEKLFF.